Below, 22 T cell receptor beta chains from the same sample are listed, as sequenced in a study of cytomegalovirus exposure and HLA in healthy donors (dated by TCRdb to 2016 to 2017). Library construction relied on the immunoSEQ multiplex PCR assay. TCRdb took over this immuneACCESS table, retaining in-frame rearrangements with V and J assigned. Such tables are incomplete; in checked studies, under half of the missing clones stem from an unresolved V gene, and the remainder is unexplained. This sample lists 200,000 to 250,000 clones; over 75% were detected once. In total, the top ten clones hold 2% to 2.5% of the sample. Sequenced sample: PBMCs. The receptor source for this set is a woman aged 18-29 years in good health and CMV-seropositive.

The chain combines TRBV28 with TRBJ2-1, with 8 bases aligning to TRBD2. After removal of 1 base from V and 3 bases from J, the junction contained 2 bases not matched to a gene. CDR3 size: 15 residues. CDR1 and CDR2 (germline): MDHEN, SYDVKM. The CDR3 spells CASSLYTSGYNEQFF. The CDR3, as DNA: TGTGCCAGCAGTTTATATACTAGCGGCTACAATGAGCAGTTCTTC.

The chain carries TRBV1 and TRBJ2-1; TRBD2, the table's D call, lacks a check against the DNA. TRBV1 is noted as a pseudogene. CDR3 length: 17 residues. The CDR3: CTSSQVLLAGNINEQFF. CDR3 nucleotide sequence: TGCACCAGCAGCCAAGTGCTACTAGCGGGCAATATCAATGAGCAGTTCTTC.

The chain recombines TRBV14 with TRBJ2-7; 9 bases align to TRBD1. CDR1 is SGHDN, CDR2 FVKESK, per germline. The CDR3 runs to 15 residues. Trimming took 7 bases from V and 2 from J; bases not matched to a gene: 9. The CDR3 protein is CASTQGGTGPYEQYF. In DNA, the CDR3 is TGTGCCAGCACCCAGGGCGGGACAGGGCCCTACGAGCAGTACTTC.

V and J are TRBV7-9 and TRBJ2-2; tentatively, D is TRBD1 (6 bases). CDR1 and CDR2 from the germline V gene are SEHNR and FQNEAQ (reference sequence). The CDR3 is 14 amino acids. The V end was cut by 6 bases, the J end by 5 bases, with 13 bases between. The CDR3, as DNA: TGTGCCAGCAGGTTTCCAGGGGAAACCGGGGAGCTGTTTTTT. It specifies CASRFPGETGELFF.

The table lists this clone with a count of one. The chain combines TRBV7-9 with TRBJ2-1; 11 nucleotides agree with TRBD2. CDR1 and CDR2 (germline): SEHNR, FQNEAQ (reference sequence). Trimming removed 5 bases from V and 5 bases from J; junction bases left unmatched: 5. The CDR3 is made up of 15 amino acids. This chain's CDR3 is CASSATSGRDNEQFF. The CDR3 DNA follows: TGTGCCAGCAGCGCAACTAGCGGGAGAGACAATGAGCAGTTCTTC.

As to this clone: Other DNA sequences in this specimen translate into the identical CDR3. The rearrangement uses TRBV30 and TRBJ2-7; D gene uncertain. Germline assignment: CDR1 GTSNPN and CDR2 SVGIG (reference sequence). Trimming pared 2 bases from V and 3 bases from J, leaving 8 bases between. The CDR3 runs to 12 residues. CDR3 coding DNA: TGTGCCTGGAGTCTAGTCGACTACGAGCAGTACTTC. Translating it yields CAWSLVDYEQYF.

The rearrangement links TRBV9 to TRBJ1-2; the D gene is possibly TRBD1 (5 bases). Per germline, CDR1 SGDLS and CDR2 YYNGEE. CDR3 length: 12 amino acids. The V and J ends lost 0 bases and 8 bases respectively, with 8 bases between them. The chain's CDR3 is CASSVEGIGYTF. As DNA, the CDR3 is TGTGCCAGCAGCGTAGAGGGGATAGGCTACACCTTC.

The J gene is TRBJ1-3, the V gene TRBV10-1; no reliable D call. The germline V gene has CDR1 WNHNN and CDR2 SYGVQD (reference sequence). Trimming took 0 bases from V and 10 from J, leaving 10 bases between them. The CDR3 consists of 13 residues. CDR3 DNA: TGCGCCAGCAGTGAGTCCTCGGGTATGACCATATATTTT. Its protein product is CASSESSGMTIYF.

The rearrangement links TRBV9 to TRBJ1-1; D not certain. CDR1 and CDR2 from the germline V gene are SGDLS and YYNGEE. The CDR3 has 15 amino acids. Trimming left V 3 bases short and J 4 bases short, with 16 bases between. The CDR3, as DNA: TGTGCCAGCAGCGCCCTCGCATCGGTTGGCACTGAAGCTTTCTTT. Protein sequence: CASSALASVGTEAFF.

V usage is TRBV7-9 and J usage is TRBJ1-1, with D possibly being TRBD1 (6 bases). Germline loops: CDR1 SEHNR, CDR2 FQNEAQ (reference sequence). Between the trimmed V and J ends, which lost 1 base and 5 bases, there was a span of 14 bases. The CDR3 consists of 15 residues. The CDR3 sequence: CASSLGGRGTTEAFF. CDR3 DNA sequence: TGTGCCAGCAGCTTAGGGGGCAGGGGAACGACTGAAGCTTTCTTT.

A single count supports this clone. Written as DNA, the CDR3 is TGTGCCAGCAGTAGACAGGGGGCATGGGGCAATCAGCCCCAGCATTTT. Translation: CASSRQGAWGNQPQHF. This sequence joins TRBV28 and TRBJ1-5; 10 bases align to TRBD1. This CDR3 is built from 16 residues. Germline values: CDR1 MDHEN, CDR2 SYDVKM. V lost 5 bases and J lost 2; bases outside the gene matches: 6.

This clone was counted once. V usage is TRBV5-1 and J usage is TRBJ1-1, with a weak D call TRBD1 (5 bases). There are 13 residues in the CDR3. Germline V gene lookup returns CDR1 SGHRS and CDR2 YFSETQ. V lost 4 bases and J 4 bases, leaving 11 bases between the germline ends. DNA of the CDR3: TGCGCCAGCAGCAGGGACTCCCCCACTGAAGCTTTCTTT. Translating it yields CASSRDSPTEAFF.

The CDR3 bases are TGTGCCAGCAGTCAAAGCGGGAGAGGCAATGAGCAGTTCTTC. It specifies CASSQSGRGNEQFF. The chain employs TRBV6-5 and TRBJ2-1; 8 bases match TRBD2. The V gene end was trimmed by 5 bases and the J gene end by 6 bases; junction bases not matched to a gene: 6. Germline V lookup: CDR1 MNHEY, CDR2 SVGAGI. The CDR3 has 14 residues.

V gene TRBV5-6 combines with J gene TRBJ1-2, with a possible D match to TRBD1 (6 bases). The CDR3 consists of 14 residues. The V gene's germline CDR1 is SGHDT and CDR2 YYEEEE. Trimming removed 2 bases at V and 8 bases at J, with 16 bases between. CDR3 in DNA: TGTGCCAGCAGCTTCCCAGGGGACGGCGAAGGCTACACCTTC. Translating gives CASSFPGDGEGYTF.

The V and J genes are TRBV4-1 and TRBJ1-5, with D perhaps matching TRBD1 (5 bases). The CDR3 sequence is 15 residues long. CDR1 and CDR2 (germline): MGHRA, YSYEKL. V gave up 4 bases and J gave up 2 bases, with 12 bases separating them. The CDR3 sequence: CASSLEGIGNQPQHF. CDR3 DNA sequence: TGCGCCAGCAGCCTGGAGGGGATAGGCAATCAGCCCCAGCATTTT.

This clone was found once. The chain is built from TRBV19 and TRBJ2-3; TRBD1 matches at 8 bases. Germline lookup yields CDR1 LNHDA and CDR2 SQIVND (reference sequence). The CDR3 extends over 15 amino acids. With V trimmed by 6 bases and J by 2 bases, 7 bases remained unmatched. The CDR3 spells CASRTYRGFTDTQYF. CDR3 nucleotides: TGTGCCAGTAGAACCTACAGGGGGTTCACAGATACGCAGTATTTT.

This chain joins TRBV4-1 and TRBJ1-1; D not certain. CDR1 is MGHRA and CDR2 is YSYEKL in the germline V gene. V lost 1 base and J lost 6, with 3 bases in between. CDR3 length equals 11 residues. CDR3 nucleotides: TGCGCCAGCAGCCAAGCCGCTGAAGCTTTCTTT. The encoded protein is CASSQAAEAFF.

This chain uses TRBV29-1 with TRBJ2-1; D gene uncertain. The germline V and J ends were trimmed by 4 bases and 6 bases, with 10 bases remaining between them. This CDR3 spans 12 amino acids. Germline CDR1 and CDR2: SQVTM and ANQGSEA. CDR3: CSVGVQANEQFF. The CDR3 region has the DNA TGCAGCGTTGGAGTCCAGGCCAATGAGCAGTTCTTC.

V and J are TRBV9 and TRBJ2-1, with unresolved D. With 5 bases removed from V and 0 bases from J, the gap between germline ends came to 15 bases. This CDR3 is built from 16 residues. Germline assignment: CDR1 SGDLS and CDR2 YYNGEE. CDR3 nucleotide sequence: TGTGCCAGCAGTGTGCGACTTCTAAGCTCCTACAATGAGCAGTTCTTC. It yields the protein CASSVRLLSSYNEQFF.

The chain is built from TRBV28 and TRBJ1-2; D is ambiguous. V dropped 4 bases and J dropped 5 bases, with 5 bases sitting between them. CDR1 and CDR2 (germline): MDHEN, SYDVKM. The CDR3 loop spans 11 amino acids. CDR3 in DNA: TGTGCCAGCAGTTCCCAGTATGGCTACACCTTC. This translates into CASSSQYGYTF.

The chain couples TRBV7-9 to TRBJ2-7, with D unclear. Germline-derived CDR1 and CDR2 are SEHNR and FQNEAQ (reference sequence). CDR3 length: 13 amino acids. Between the trimmed V and J ends, which lost 5 bases and 2 bases, there was a span of 10 bases. The DNA of the CDR3 is TGTGCCAGCAGCCCGTTGGAGACCTACGAGCAGTACTTC. It encodes CASSPLETYEQYF.

The chain couples TRBV6-5 to TRBJ1-3; D call uncertain. The germline V and J ends were trimmed by 5 bases and 0 bases, with 11 bases remaining between them. Germline lookup yields CDR1 MNHEY and CDR2 SVGAGI. The CDR3 is 15 amino acids. This chain's CDR3 is CASSLGPRSGNTIYF. The CDR3 DNA reads TGTGCCAGCAGTCTTGGGCCGCGCTCTGGAAACACCATATATTTT.